In this sample, the clone carrying this TCR beta chain turned up once. The data are from a study of blood T cell repertoires in COVID-19. As for the study in general: The United States, Italy and Spain provided the acute and convalescent COVID-19 samples. T cells, B-cell-depleted T cells, or PBMCs provided the cDNA or gDNA that served as material.

Trimming stripped 4 bases from V and 5 bases from J, with 20 bases between. CDR1 SQVTM and CDR2 ANQGSEA come from the germline V gene. This CDR3 has 15 amino acids. The table came from immunoSEQ multiplex PCR; TCRdb's copy has only in-frame clones and leaves some out. The data show hundreds of thousands of clones, approximately 88% seen once. This sequence originates from a woman aged 30 to 39 with COVID-19, enrolled during active disease. The sample comprised peripheral blood. The rearrangement joins TRBV29-1 to TRBJ1-2; D is uncertain. The chain's CDR3 is CSVVPGLEGLYGYTF. In DNA, the CDR3 is TGCAGCGTTGTCCCTGGGTTGGAGGGTCTGTATGGCTACACCTTC.